The 28 T cell receptor beta chains reported below all come from one sample, sequenced in a study of T cell responses to AZD1222 COVID-19 vaccine. Using immunoSEQ multiplex PCR, the repertoire was profiled, and TCRdb retains in-frame clones only, with some absent. This sample has 180,000 or so clones, with approximately 90% found just once. The material sequenced was peripheral blood, taken 28 days after the second dose of the MenACWY control vaccine. The source of these receptors is an adult who received the MenACWY meningococcal vaccine as a control.

The chain recombines TRBV7-2 with TRBJ2-7, with a tentative D call TRBD2 (7 bases). Deletions cut 7 bases from V and 5 bases from J, with 21 bases between. This CDR3 is 15 amino acids long. The germline V gene encodes CDR1 SGHTA and CDR2 FQGNSA. The CDR3 loop reads CASTPSGGAWDEQYF. The CDR3 nucleotides read TGTGCCAGCACCCCCTCTGGGGGGGCCTGGGACGAGCAGTACTTC.

This chain links TRBV7-9 with TRBJ2-3, with D perhaps being TRBD1 or TRBD2 (5 bases each). This CDR3 is 14 amino acids long. V lost 1 base and J 2 bases, leaving 7 bases between the germline ends. Germline V gene data show CDR1 as SEHNR and CDR2 as FQNEAQ (reference sequence). The CDR3 bases are TGTGCCAGCAGCTTAGGGGGGACCACAGATACGCAGTATTTT. It is translated as CASSLGGTTDTQYF.

This clone showed up just once. The genes are TRBV24-1 and TRBJ2-3; TRBD1 agrees at 7 bases. This CDR3 is built from 16 residues. The V segment lost 2 bases and the J segment 2 bases; nucleotides outside the gene matches: 6. Germline V CDR1 and CDR2: KGHDR, SFDVKD. The CDR3 loop reads CATSDSDRALTDTQYF. The CDR3 DNA is TGTGCCACCAGTGATTCCGACAGGGCCCTCACAGATACGCAGTATTTT.

The V gene is TRBV5-1, the J gene TRBJ2-5; D possibly matches TRBD1 or TRBD2 (5 bases each). Germline-derived CDR1 and CDR2 are SGHRS and YFSETQ. The CDR3 contains 13 residues. Trimming took 5 bases from V and 2 from J, leaving 10 bases between them. The CDR3 region is CASRYGTQETQYF. The DNA of the CDR3 is TGCGCCAGCAGGTACGGGACGCAAGAGACCCAGTACTTC.

This clone has a handful of counts. The chain carries TRBV12-3 or TRBV12-4 and TRBJ2-7; D unresolved. Trimming stripped 5 bases from V and 4 bases from J, with 12 bases between. This CDR3 comprises 13 residues. The DNA for the CDR3 is TGTGCCAGCAGTCCCAGCCAGGAATACGAGCAGTACTTC. Translated: CASSPSQEYEQYF.

The chain employs TRBV7-2 and TRBJ2-1; D call uncertain. There are 15 residues in the CDR3. Germline loops: CDR1 SGHTA, CDR2 FQGNSA. Between the trimmed V and J ends, which lost 7 bases and 0 bases, there was a span of 13 bases. CDR3: CASTLDVRSYNEQFF. CDR3 nucleotides: TGTGCCAGCACCCTGGACGTCCGCTCCTACAATGAGCAGTTCTTC. The full variable domain, rest sourced from reference TRBV7-2 and TRBJ2-1, is GAGVSQSPSNKVTEKGKDVELRCDPISGHTALYWYRQSLGQGLEFLIYFQGNSAPDKSGLPSDRFSAERTGGSVSTLTIQRTQQEDSAVYLCASTLDVRSYNEQFFGPGTRLTVL.

CDR3 in DNA: TGTGCCAGCAGTTTATACGGGGAGTTGGGCACTGAAGCTTTCTTT. Residues: CASSLYGELGTEAFF. The chain links TRBV28 to TRBJ1-1; D not resolved. The CDR3 runs 15 residues. Germline-derived CDR1 and CDR2 are MDHEN and SYDVKM. Trimming stripped 1 base from V and 4 bases from J, with 13 bases between.

The rearrangement links TRBV7-8 to TRBJ2-5; D may be TRBD2 (5 bases). This CDR3 has 12 residues. The germline V gene encodes CDR1 SGHVS and CDR2 FQNEAQ. The V and J ends lost 5 bases and 5 bases respectively, with 9 bases between them. The CDR3 reads CASSPRTETQYF. CDR3 sequence (DNA): TGTGCCAGCAGCCCTAGGACTGAGACCCAGTACTTC.

V gene TRBV6-6 combines with J gene TRBJ2-2; tentatively, D is TRBD2 (6 bases). This CDR3 comprises 16 residues. The V gene lost 2 bases and the J gene lost 5 bases, with 15 bases spanning the gap. Germline loops: CDR1 MNHNY, CDR2 SVGAGI (reference sequence). The CDR3 region has the DNA TGTGCCAGCAGTTACAATATCGGGAGTAGAACCGGGGAGCTGTTTTTT. This gives the protein CASSYNIGSRTGELFF.

J is TRBJ1-2 and V is TRBV6-4, with D possibly matching TRBD1 (6 bases). Germline V CDR1 and CDR2: MRHNA, SNTAGT. The CDR3 is 13 residues long. The V end lost 4 bases, the J end lost 2 bases, and 8 bases lay between the germline ends. The CDR3 loop is CASSGGANYGYTF. In nucleotides, the CDR3 is TGTGCCAGCAGTGGGGGGGCGAACTATGGCTACACCTTC.

The rearrangement joins TRBV7-2 to TRBJ1-2; D ambiguous. Germline values: CDR1 SGHTA, CDR2 FQGNSA. V lost 2 bases, J lost 8 bases, and 18 bases lay in between. CDR3 size: 15 residues. Here the CDR3 DNA reads TGTGCCAGCAGCTTAAACCCCGCGTCCGGGCTCGGCTACACCTTC. Protein: CASSLNPASGLGYTF.

The chain uses TRBV27 and TRBJ2-7, with 10 nucleotides matching TRBD1. The V and J ends lost 0 bases and 4 bases, in that order; junction bases with no gene match: 6. The CDR3 is made up of 16 amino acids. Germline CDR1 and CDR2: MNHEY and SMNVEV (reference sequence). DNA for the CDR3: TGTGCCAGCAGTTTATCGAGGGGGACAGGGGTTTACGAGCAGTACTTC. Translation gives CASSLSRGTGVYEQYF.

The rearrangement uses TRBV19 and TRBJ1-4; TRBD1 might be the D (6 bases). Trimming removed 2 bases at V and 3 bases at J, with 10 bases between. Germline V gene lookup returns CDR1 LNHDA and CDR2 SQIVND (reference sequence). CDR3 length: 15 residues. The CDR3 sequence is CASSIIAGANEKLFF. As DNA, the CDR3 is TGTGCCAGTAGTATAATTGCAGGGGCTAATGAAAAACTGTTTTTT.

The rearrangement uses TRBV29-1 and TRBJ2-2, with D possibly TRBD2 on 6 matching bases. Trimming removed 4 bases at V and 2 bases at J, with 8 bases between. The CDR3 loop spans 13 amino acids. The germline V gene has CDR1 SQVTM and CDR2 ANQGSEA. The CDR3 loop reads CSVAGANTGELFF. CDR3 sequence (DNA): TGCAGCGTTGCGGGAGCAAACACCGGGGAGCTGTTTTTT.

The chain couples TRBV4-3 to TRBJ2-7; possibly TRBD1 or TRBD2 for D (5 bases each). The germline V gene encodes CDR1 LGHNA and CDR2 YSLEER. Trimming stripped 0 bases from V and 1 base from J, with 10 bases between. The CDR3 runs to 15 residues. CDR3: CASSQDGTESYEQYF. CDR3 DNA: TGCGCCAGCAGCCAAGACGGGACGGAATCCTACGAGCAGTACTTC.

The chain employs TRBV3-1 (or the pseudogene TRBV3-2) and TRBJ1-2; D possibly corresponds to TRBD1 (6 bases). From germline, CDR1 is LGHDT and CDR2 YNNKEL (reference sequence). The CDR3 loop spans 15 amino acids. V was shortened by 0 bases and J by 2 bases, with 10 bases between the two germline ends. CDR3 protein: CASSQDSRGNYGYTF. The CDR3 DNA is TGTGCCAGCAGCCAAGATAGCAGGGGAAACTATGGCTACACCTTC.

This chain joins TRBV10-3 and TRBJ1-5; no definite D call. This CDR3 has 17 amino acids. CDR1 and CDR2 (germline): ENHRY, SYGVKD. The ends were cut back, 0 bases at V and 2 bases at J, with 14 bases in the middle. This CDR3 reads CAISESNARWGNQPQHF. In nucleotides, the CDR3 is TGTGCCATCAGTGAGTCGAATGCCAGGTGGGGCAATCAGCCCCAGCATTTT.

V usage is TRBV7-2 and J usage is TRBJ1-5; D gene uncertain. The CDR3 consists of 13 residues. V gave up 0 bases and J gave up 5 bases, with 5 bases separating them. Germline CDR1 is SGHTA and CDR2 is FQGNSA. CDR3: CASSLAADQPQHF. As DNA, the CDR3 is TGTGCCAGCAGCTTAGCGGCGGATCAGCCCCAGCATTTT.

This chain uses TRBV6-5 with TRBJ1-1; 7 nucleotides match TRBD1. CDR1 is MNHEY, CDR2 SVGAGI, per germline. The J segment lost 4 bases and the V segment lost 7 bases, leaving 12 bases of the junction unmatched. The CDR3 spans 15 residues. The CDR3 here is CASTRDSYYITEAFF. DNA of the CDR3: TGTGCCAGCACCCGGGACAGTTACTATATCACTGAAGCTTTCTTT.

V gene TRBV10-3 combines with J gene TRBJ2-1; no firm D call. V was shortened by 3 bases and J by 10 bases, with 16 bases between the two germline ends. Germline CDR1 reads ENHRY; CDR2 reads SYGVKD. The CDR3 has 14 amino acids. CDR3 DNA sequence: TGTGCCATCAGTGACACCGGGCCCCAAGGGGAGCAGTTCTTC. Amino acids: CAISDTGPQGEQFF.

For the CDR3, the DNA is TGTGCCAGTAGTATTGCGCTGGGAGACAGGGTGTTCGAGCAGTACTTC. Amino acid sequence: CASSIALGDRVFEQYF. This sequence joins TRBV19 and TRBJ2-7; 7 nucleotides align to TRBD1. The length of the CDR3 is 16 residues. The V gene's germline CDR1 is LNHDA and CDR2 SQIVND (reference sequence). J was trimmed by 6 bases and V by 3 bases; bases with no gene match: 14.

CDR3 coding DNA: TGTGCCAGCAGCCTATTGAATGAAAAACTGTTTTTT. Translating gives CASSLLNEKLFF. This sequence joins TRBV28 and TRBJ1-4, with D unclear. Looked up from germline, CDR1 is MDHEN and CDR2 is SYDVKM. This CDR3 region has 12 residues. The V and J ends lost 6 bases and 5 bases respectively, with 7 bases between them. The variable domain in full, with the rest retrieved from reference TRBV28 and TRBJ1-4, is DVKVTQSSRYLVKRTGEKVFLECVQDMDHENMFWYRQDPGLGLRLIYFSYDVKMKEKGDIPEGYSVSREKKERFSLILESASTNQTSMYLCASSLLNEKLFFGSGTQLSVL.

J is TRBJ2-1 and V is TRBV11-2, with D unresolved. The CDR3 has 13 amino acids. Between the trimmed V and J ends, which lost 5 bases and 7 bases, there was a span of 12 bases. Germline V lookup: CDR1 SGHAT, CDR2 FQNNGV. The CDR3 DNA is TGTGCCAGCAGCCCGATCTCGGGTAATGAGCAGTTCTTC. Encoded protein: CASSPISGNEQFF.

The J gene is TRBJ1-2, the V gene TRBV28; D is perhaps TRBD1 (5 bases). Germline V lookup: CDR1 MDHEN, CDR2 SYDVKM. Trimming took 5 bases from V and 8 from J, leaving 9 bases between them. CDR3 length: 11 residues. CDR3 nucleotides: TGTGCCAGCAGTACAGGACGAGGCTACACCTTC. The encoded protein is CASSTGRGYTF.

This clone was detected once. The genes are TRBV20-1 and TRBJ1-2; no clear D. V was cut by 7 bases and J by 7 bases, with 7 bases left in between. Germline CDR1 is DFQATT and CDR2 is SNEGSKA (reference sequence). The CDR3 runs to 9 residues. CDR3 bases: TGCAGTGTCCCCACTGGCTACACCTTC. Protein product: CSVPTGYTF.

The V call is TRBV5-1, the J call TRBJ1-1; TRBD1 agrees at 9 bases. Germline CDR1 SGHRS, CDR2 YFSETQ. This CDR3 is 16 amino acids long. V shed 0 bases and J 0 bases; nucleotides not matched to a gene: 3. CDR3 region: CASSLEGQGLNTEAFF. DNA for the CDR3: TGCGCCAGCAGCTTGGAGGGACAGGGATTGAACACTGAAGCTTTCTTT.

V usage is TRBV30 and J usage is TRBJ1-5; possible D gene TRBD1, 6 bases. The germline CDR1 and CDR2 sequences are GTSNPN and SVGIG (reference sequence). The CDR3 has 17 residues. V shed 0 bases and J shed 6 bases, with 21 bases lying between them. CDR3 DNA sequence: TGTGCCTGGAGTGTACAAAGAGTAGGGGGGAATCTTCAGCCCCAGCATTTT. Translated: CAWSVQRVGGNLQPQHF.

This rearrangement joins TRBV4-3 to TRBJ2-3; D might be TRBD2 (6 bases). The CDR3 covers 16 residues. Germline CDR1 LGHNA, CDR2 YSLEER. The V end was cut by 0 bases, the J end by 4 bases, with 14 bases between. The CDR3 reads CASSQEGGPQADTQYF. The CDR3 DNA reads TGCGCCAGCAGCCAAGAGGGGGGACCACAGGCAGATACGCAGTATTTT.